The clone carrying this T cell receptor beta chain has a single count. Measured with immunoSEQ multiplex PCR; TCRdb has only the in-frame clones, and not every one. The table includes about 30,000 clones, approximately 90% detected once. This sample was taken from a study of T cells in tuberculosis. Stated time point: new active TB diagnosis, blood taken before or within 7 days of starting treatment. Confirmation came from sputum smear and/or culture positivity for M. tuberculosis. The V end lost 5 bases, the J end lost 2 bases, and 13 bases lay between the germline ends. From germline, CDR1 is MGHRA and CDR2 YSYEKL. This CDR3 region has 16 residues.

This specimen was PBMCs, taken at tuberculosis diagnosis. The chain joins TRBV4-1 to TRBJ2-6; no clear D gene. This receptor was obtained from an adult with tuberculosis. CDR3 nucleotides: TGCGCCAGCAGCTCCTTTTTTGGGCCTGGGGCCAACGTCCTGACTTTC. Its translation is CASSSFFGPGANVLTF.